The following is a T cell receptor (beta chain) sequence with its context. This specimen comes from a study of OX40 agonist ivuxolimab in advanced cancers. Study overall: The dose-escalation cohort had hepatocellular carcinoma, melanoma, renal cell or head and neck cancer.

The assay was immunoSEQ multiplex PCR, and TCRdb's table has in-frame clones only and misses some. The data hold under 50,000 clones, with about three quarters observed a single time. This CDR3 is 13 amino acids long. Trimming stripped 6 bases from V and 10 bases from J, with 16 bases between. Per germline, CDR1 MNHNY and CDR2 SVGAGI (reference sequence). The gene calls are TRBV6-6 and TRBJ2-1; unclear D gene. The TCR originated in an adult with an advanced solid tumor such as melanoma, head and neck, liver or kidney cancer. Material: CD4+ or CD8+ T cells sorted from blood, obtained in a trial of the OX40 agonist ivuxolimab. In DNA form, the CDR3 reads TGTGCCAGCAGCAAGTCAGGTTTCGGGGAGCAGTTCTTC. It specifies CASSKSGFGEQFF.